These 5 T cell receptor beta chains came from one sample sequenced in a study of regulatory T cells in long-lasting Graves disease. Assembly of TCR beta libraries relied on iRepertoire HTBI primers together with Arm-PCR of CDR3 regions. MiXCR, run by TCRdb on the multiplex PCR reads, gives a single entry per CDR3 protein. The sample lists some 410,000 distinct CDR3 sequences, less than 20% occurring once. Time point: newly diagnosed GD, antithyroid drugs for less than 3 months. RNA from PBMCs was the source of the TCR library. This sample was shared with a second study, whose subject was T cells in Graves' hyperthyroidism and ophthalmopathy.

The sequenced sample was peripheral blood mononuclear cells (PBMCs), obtained at new diagnosis, from a patient treated with antithyroid drugs. The source of these receptors is a woman in her twenties or thirties with Graves disease.

There are many counts of this clonotype. The V call is TRBV12-3 or TRBV12-4, the J call TRBJ2-1; 9 bases align to TRBD1. V was clipped by 6 bases and J by 2 bases; unmatched bases: 5. The CDR3 length is 15 residues. CDR3 residues: CASSLDRGPYNEQFF. The CDR3 DNA reads as TGTGCCAGCAGCCTGGACAGGGGACCCTACAATGAGCAGTTCTTC.

This clonotype was seen a few times. The V gene is TRBV20-1, the J gene TRBJ2-7, with 7 positions matching TRBD1. The CDR3 sequence is 15 residues long. The germline V gene has CDR1 DFQATT and CDR2 SNEGSKA (reference sequence). The J segment lost 9 bases and the V segment lost 6 bases, leaving 20 bases of the junction unmatched. In nucleotides, the CDR3 is TGCAGTGCCCCTCGTCGGGGACAGATCAATACGTCGCAGTACTTC. Translated: CSAPRRGQINTSQYF.

As to this clonotype: At one boundary the junction diverges from the germline segment, which might be a read error. The V call is TRBV4-1, the J call TRBJ1-1; D is perhaps TRBD1 (6 bases). The germline gives CDR1 MGHRA, CDR2 YSYEKL. CDR3 size: 13 residues. For the CDR3, the DNA is TGCGCCAGCAGCCAAGAAAGGGACACTGGAGCTTTCTTT. Encoded protein: CASSQERDTGAFF.

This clonotype occurred a few times. Being one base from a much bigger clone, this may be a read error. The CDR3: CATSSRRGNEELFF. CDR3 in DNA: TGTGCCACCAGCTCGAGAAGGGGGAATGAAGAACTGTTTTTT. The rearrangement joins TRBV15 to TRBJ1-4; weak D call: TRBD1 (6 bases). Germline V lookup: CDR1 LNHNV, CDR2 YYDKDF (reference sequence). There are 14 residues in the CDR3.

The chain is built from TRBV2 and TRBJ2-1; TRBD2 is a possible D gene (7 bases). Germline assignment: CDR1 SNHLY and CDR2 FYNNEI. The length of the CDR3 is 15 residues. V dropped 4 bases and J dropped 7 bases, with 17 bases sitting between them. The DNA for the CDR3 is TGTGCCAGCAGTGCCGGGGGCGGGAGAGGGAATGAGCAGTTCTTC. As protein: CASSAGGGRGNEQFF.